One sample yielded the 2 T cell receptor beta chains listed below, sequenced in a study of human T cells and chemical hapten exposure. The time point was: patch test 1, 2 weeks after DPC sensitization. Treatment noted: therapeutic diphenylcyclopropenone sensitization with weekly scalp DPC. Each CDR3 protein gets one entry after TCRdb re-called the RACE reads with MiXCR. The top ten clones hold around 3.5% of a sample with around 100,000 distinct CDR3 sequences, 11% of them seen once. The specimen was whole blood, collected in connection with sensitization to the hapten diphenylcyclopropenone (DPC). The receptors were sampled from a woman in her thirties or forties with alopecia areata. Some clones in this sample may be carry-over from other donors' samples.

The J gene is TRBJ2-1, the V gene TRBV20-1; 8 bases fit TRBD2. The CDR3 consists of 18 residues. From germline, CDR1 is DFQATT and CDR2 SNEGSKA (reference sequence). V shed 4 bases, J shed 1 base, and the junction held 15 bases outside the gene matches. CDR3 in DNA: TGCAGTGCTACCCGCCTAGTTAGCCTAGCGGGTTCCTACAATGAGCAGTTCTTC. It translates to CSATRLVSLAGSYNEQFF.

This clonotype was counted a few times. V is TRBV27 and J is TRBJ2-5, with a possible D match to TRBD2 (7 bases). CDR1 MNHEY and CDR2 SMNVEV come from the germline V gene (reference sequence). Trimming took 7 bases from V and 5 from J, leaving 29 bases between them. The CDR3 covers 18 residues. Written as DNA, the CDR3 is TGTGCCAGCAAACTACTGTGGGGGGCTAGCGGAGCTAAGGAGACCCAGTACTTC. Translating it yields CASKLLWGASGAKETQYF.